One sample yielded the 16 T cell receptor beta chains listed below, sequenced in a study of human T cells and chemical hapten exposure. Time point specified: patch test 2, 6 weeks after DPC sensitization. Treatment meaning: therapeutic diphenylcyclopropenone sensitization with weekly scalp DPC. MiXCR, applied by TCRdb to the RACE reads, yields one record per CDR3 protein. The profile shows 80,000 to 95,000 distinct CDR3 sequences, approximately 11% of them singletons. Material: whole blood, obtained in connection with sensitization to the hapten diphenylcyclopropenone (DPC). These receptors came from a man aged 35 to 55 with alopecia areata. Some clones in this sample may be carry-over from other donors' samples.

This clonotype came up many times. V is TRBV9 and J is TRBJ2-3; TRBD2 matches 11 bases. The CDR3 contains 17 residues. Trimming at V came to 3 bases and at J to 0 bases, leaving 6 bases not matched to a gene. The germline gives CDR1 SGDLS, CDR2 YYNGEE. The CDR3 loop is CASSAGTSGSSTDTQYF. The CDR3 region has the DNA TGTGCCAGCAGCGCAGGGACTAGCGGATCTAGCACAGATACGCAGTATTTT.

This clonotype was detected only a few times. The chain joins TRBV20-1 to TRBJ2-1, with TRBD1 as a possible D gene (7 bases). The V gene's germline CDR1 is DFQATT and CDR2 SNEGSKA (reference sequence). V was shortened by 6 bases and J by 0 bases, with 21 bases between the two germline ends. There are 17 residues in the CDR3. For the CDR3, the DNA is TGCAGTGCCCACAGGGGAGCGGCGGGAAGCTCCTACAATGAGCAGTTCTTC. Its translation: CSAHRGAAGSSYNEQFF.

This clonotype was seen many times. CDR3 region: CSARASFGGNEAFF. Written as DNA, the CDR3 is TGCAGTGCTAGAGCCTCCTTTGGGGGAAATGAAGCTTTCTTT. The rearrangement uses TRBV20-1 and TRBJ1-1; perhaps TRBD1 as D (5 bases). The V end was cut by 1 base, the J end by 7 bases, with 16 bases between. The length of the CDR3 is 14 residues. The germline V gene encodes CDR1 DFQATT and CDR2 SNEGSKA (reference sequence).

This clonotype was found once. The genes are TRBV7-2 and TRBJ1-5; no reliable D call. From germline, CDR1 is SGHTA and CDR2 FQGNSA. Trimming took 2 bases from V and 5 from J, leaving 7 bases between them. The CDR3 extends over 13 amino acids. CDR3 protein: CASSLLIDQPQHF. The DNA for the CDR3 is TGTGCCAGCAGCTTATTGATCGATCAGCCCCAGCATTTT.

The chain is built from TRBV28 and TRBJ2-7; D uncertain. Trimming cost V 3 bases and J 2 bases, with 5 bases left between them. Per germline, CDR1 MDHEN and CDR2 SYDVKM. The CDR3 covers 12 residues. The CDR3 coding sequence is TGTGCCAGCAGTTTGGCTGCCTACGAGCAGTACTTC. It is translated as CASSLAAYEQYF.

This clonotype was observed a few times. This chain joins TRBV7-2 and TRBJ2-2, with 9 bases identical to TRBD1. This CDR3 has 16 residues. CDR1 and CDR2 from the germline V gene are SGHTA and FQGNSA. J lost 4 bases, V lost 3 bases, and 6 bases had no gene match. CDR3 coding DNA: TGTGCCAGCAGCTTCCGGGACAGGGTGGGCACCGGGGAGCTGTTTTTT. Protein: CASSFRDRVGTGELFF.

As DNA, the CDR3 is TGTGCCAGCAGTTTGGGGAGGACCGAGGGCTACACCTTC. It encodes CASSLGRTEGYTF. This chain links TRBV12-3 or TRBV12-4 with TRBJ1-2, with D unclear. Trimming removed 3 bases at V and 8 bases at J, with 13 bases between. There are 13 residues in the CDR3.

This chain links TRBV23-1 with TRBJ2-5; 7 bases map to TRBD1. TRBV23-1 is flagged as an ORF with uncertain function. Trimming took 7 bases from V and 2 from J; bases not matched to a gene: 10. The CDR3 has 15 residues. The CDR3 coding sequence is TGCGCCAGCACCCCCCCGGACAGGATTCAAGAGACCCAGTACTTC. The encoded protein is CASTPPDRIQETQYF.

There are a few counts of this clonotype. This chain joins TRBV4-2 and TRBJ2-7; D gene unclear. The V gene lost 2 bases and the J gene lost 2 bases, with 10 bases spanning the gap. This CDR3 is 14 amino acids long. CDR1 and CDR2 (germline): LGHNA, YNFKEQ. The DNA for the CDR3 is TGTGCCAGCAGCCAAACCGCCCTGGCCTACGAGCAGTACTTC. Protein: CASSQTALAYEQYF.

The chain couples TRBV28 to TRBJ2-5; TRBD2 matches 7 bases. J lost 3 bases, V lost 4 bases, and 2 bases had no gene match. Per germline, CDR1 MDHEN and CDR2 SYDVKM. CDR3 length equals 13 residues. Written as DNA, the CDR3 is TGTGCCAGCAGTTCTAGCGGAAAAGAGACCCAGTACTTC. Its translation is CASSSSGKETQYF.

This clonotype was seen at least ten times. V gene TRBV4-1 combines with J gene TRBJ1-1; D is perhaps TRBD1 (6 bases). CDR1 is MGHRA and CDR2 is YSYEKL in the germline V gene. This CDR3 region has 16 residues. V dropped 4 bases and J dropped 4 bases, with 19 bases sitting between them. This CDR3 reads CASSPEPLDRFTEAFF. CDR3 nucleotides: TGCGCCAGCAGCCCAGAGCCCCTGGACAGATTCACTGAAGCTTTCTTT.

The chain links TRBV19 to TRBJ1-5; 7 nucleotides agree with TRBD1. V shed 7 bases, J shed 4 bases, and the junction held 4 bases outside the gene matches. The CDR3 totals 13 residues. Germline lookup yields CDR1 LNHDA and CDR2 SQIVND (reference sequence). CDR3 sequence: CASNEQGNQPQHF. In nucleotides, the CDR3 is TGTGCCAGTAACGAACAGGGGAATCAGCCCCAGCATTTT.

This clonotype came up a few times. The chain joins TRBV7-2 to TRBJ2-2; 7 bases fit TRBD2. The CDR3 consists of 16 residues. V dropped 5 bases and J dropped 4; count of bases not matched to a gene: 10. Germline V gives CDR1 SGHTA, CDR2 FQGNSA. Written as DNA, the CDR3 is TGTGCCAGCAGCCCCCGACCGGCTAGCGGCACCGGGGAGCTGTTTTTT. Amino acids: CASSPRPASGTGELFF.

The genes are TRBV7-2 and TRBJ2-7; D might be TRBD2 (6 bases). CDR1 and CDR2 from the germline V gene are SGHTA and FQGNSA. The CDR3 totals 15 residues. V gave up 3 bases and J gave up 6 bases, with 18 bases separating them. CDR3 sequence: CASSFSGIEAGEQYV. The DNA for the CDR3 is TGTGCCAGCAGCTTTAGCGGAATAGAGGCCGGCGAGCAGTACGTC.

This clonotype came up many times. The rearrangement joins TRBV5-1 to TRBJ2-4; D may be TRBD2 (6 bases). The germline V gene has CDR1 SGHRS and CDR2 YFSETQ. Trimming left V 3 bases short and J 6 bases short, with 10 bases between. The CDR3 runs to 13 residues. The CDR3 coding sequence is TGCGCCAGCAGCTGGGACGGGGGAAACATTCAGTACTTC. Encoded protein: CASSWDGGNIQYF.

The chain uses TRBV20-1 and TRBJ2-3; D not resolved. Germline CDR1 reads DFQATT; CDR2 reads SNEGSKA (reference sequence). There are 15 residues in the CDR3. Trimming cost V 1 base and J 1 base, with 12 bases left between them. The CDR3 reads CSARAVGSGTDTQYF. DNA of the CDR3: TGCAGTGCTAGAGCCGTAGGATCTGGCACAGATACGCAGTATTTT.